This entry lists 27 T cell receptor beta chains sequenced from one sample in a study of shared clonotypes between healthy human individuals. Repertoires were generated with immunoSEQ multiplex PCR, while TCRdb's copy carries only in-frame clones and drops some. The sample records around 530,000 clones, around 77% being singletons. Sequenced input: PBMCs. The receptors stem from a woman aged 35 to 49 in good health. Some clones in this sample may be carry-over from other donors' samples.

This sequence joins TRBV11-2 and TRBJ2-7; the D is unclear. The V and J ends lost 0 bases and 4 bases respectively, with 13 bases between them. The CDR3 has 15 residues. Germline V gene data show CDR1 as SGHAT and CDR2 as FQNNGV. The CDR3 DNA sequence: TGTGCCAGCAGCTTAGATACCAGAGTCGAGTACGAGCAGTACTTC. Its protein product is CASSLDTRVEYEQYF.

J is TRBJ2-2 and V is TRBV27; 10 positions match TRBD2. The V segment lost 3 bases and the J segment 6 bases; nucleotides outside the gene matches: 4. The CDR3 consists of 15 residues. Germline lookup yields CDR1 MNHEY and CDR2 SMNVEV (reference sequence). The CDR3 DNA sequence: TGTGCCAGCAGTTTTTTAGCGGGAGGTGCCGGGGAGCTGTTTTTT. It is translated as CASSFLAGGAGELFF.

This clone was observed at least ten times. V gene TRBV7-2 combines with J gene TRBJ2-7; tentative D call: TRBD2 (5 bases). The germline V and J ends were trimmed by 5 bases and 2 bases, with 16 bases remaining between them. The CDR3 spans 15 residues. In germline, CDR1 is SGHTA, CDR2 FQGNSA. CDR3 sequence (DNA): TGTGCCAGCAGCAGAGGCGGAGGAAGGACCTACGAGCAGTACTTC. It is translated as CASSRGGGRTYEQYF.

The chain joins TRBV7-3 to TRBJ2-2; 14 nucleotides line up with TRBD2. V shed 2 bases and J 5 bases; nucleotides not matched to a gene: 1. This CDR3 comprises 16 residues. The germline gives CDR1 SGHTA, CDR2 FQGTGA. CDR3 amino acids: CASSLGTSGSTGELFF. CDR3 coding DNA: TGTGCCAGCAGCTTAGGGACTAGCGGGAGTACCGGGGAGCTGTTTTTT.

In DNA, the CDR3 is TGTGCCAGCAGTACCACCAGGGGTGAGCAGTTCTTC. Translating gives CASSTTRGEQFF. J is TRBJ2-1 and V is TRBV6-5, with D tentatively TRBD1 (6 bases). Germline V gene sequence: CDR1 MNHEY, CDR2 SVGAGI. Trimming removed 5 bases from V and 9 bases from J, with 11 bases in between. The CDR3 length is 12 residues.

The V gene is TRBV30, the J gene TRBJ2-7; no reliable D call. Trimming removed 5 bases at V and 12 bases at J, with 23 bases between. In germline, CDR1 is GTSNPN, CDR2 SVGIG (reference sequence). This CDR3 is built from 13 residues. In nucleotides, the CDR3 is TGTGCCTGGGGAGTGGTACCCGCGGTGGTGCTGTACTTC. Its translation: CAWGVVPAVVLYF.

This chain joins TRBV27 and TRBJ2-3; TRBD2 might be the D (6 bases). This CDR3 has 14 residues. Trimming removed 2 bases at V and 7 bases at J, with 13 bases between. Germline loops: CDR1 MNHEY, CDR2 SMNVEV (reference sequence). The CDR3 DNA is TGTGCCAGCAGTTTAGGAGGGAGGACGAATACGCAGTATTTT. Residues: CASSLGGRTNTQYF.

This clone was seen a few times. The V gene is TRBV5-4, the J gene TRBJ1-2; the match to TRBD1 covers 10 bases. V lost 0 bases, J lost 4 bases, and 3 bases stayed unmatched. This CDR3 is 15 amino acids long. Germline CDR1 is SGHNT and CDR2 is YYREEE (reference sequence). Written as DNA, the CDR3 is TGTGCCAGCAGCTTGGGCGGACAGGGGGGCTATGGCTACACCTTC. Its translation is CASSLGGQGGYGYTF. Based on the CDR3 plus reference TRBV5-4 and TRBJ1-2, the full variable domain is ETGVTQSPTHLIKTRGQQVTLRCSSQSGHNTVSWYQQALGQGPQFIFQYYREEENGRGNFPPRFSGLQFPNYSSELNVNALELDDSALYLCASSLGGQGGYGYTFGSGTRLTVV.

V is TRBV5-1 and J is TRBJ2-2; D is perhaps TRBD1 (7 bases). Germline CDR1 and CDR2: SGHRS and YFSETQ. CDR3 size: 18 residues. V shed 1 base and J shed 4 bases, with 20 bases lying between them. The CDR3 nucleotides are TGCGCCAGCAGCTTGACCCCAGGACAGGCCGGGGGCACCGGGGAGCTGTTTTTT. Translating it yields CASSLTPGQAGGTGELFF.

V and J are TRBV29-1 and TRBJ2-5; TRBD2 might be the D (6 bases). Germline V CDR1 and CDR2: SQVTM, ANQGSEA. Trimming cost V 6 bases and J 9 bases, with 8 bases left between them. This CDR3 spans 9 amino acids. The CDR3 region has the DNA TGCAGCGTGCCGGGGGCCCAGTACTTC. Translated, it gives CSVPGAQYF.

The chain uses TRBV5-4 and TRBJ1-2; D perhaps matches TRBD1 (5 bases). Per the germline V gene, CDR1 is SGHNT and CDR2 is YYREEE (reference sequence). This CDR3 contains 12 residues. Trimming shortened V by 6 bases and J by 7 bases, and 13 bases separated the two germline ends. CDR3 DNA: TGTGCCAGCACCATTCAGGGCACTGGCTACACCTTC. This gives the protein CASTIQGTGYTF.

A note on this clone: This likely came from a read error, as a far larger clone is one base away. At the DNA level, this CDR3 is encoded by other sequences in the same sample as well. The chain carries TRBV29-1 and TRBJ2-3; TRBD2 matches at 9 bases. CDR3 length equals 15 residues. The V segment lost 4 bases and the J segment 6 bases; nucleotides outside the gene matches: 11. Germline loops: CDR1 SQVTM, CDR2 ANQGSEA. The chain's CDR3 is CSVGLAGEITDTQYF. As DNA, the CDR3 is TGCAGCGTTGGTTTAGCGGGAGAGATCACGGATACGCAGTATTTT.

The V and J genes are TRBV27 and TRBJ2-1; D is possibly TRBD1 (6 bases). Trimming cost V 7 bases and J 4 bases, with 17 bases left between them. This CDR3 contains 15 residues. Germline assignment: CDR1 MNHEY and CDR2 SMNVEV (reference sequence). The CDR3 region is CASKTPRDKYNEQFF. CDR3 DNA sequence: TGTGCCAGCAAAACACCACGGGACAAGTACAATGAGCAGTTCTTC.

This chain uses TRBV9 with TRBJ2-1; 7 bases map to TRBD1. With 4 bases clipped from V and 10 bases from J, the junction kept 14 bases outside the gene matches. The CDR3 is 15 amino acids. Per germline, CDR1 SGDLS and CDR2 YYNGEE. The CDR3 loop is CASSKTSQGSGEQFF. In DNA form, the CDR3 reads TGTGCCAGCAGCAAAACTTCACAGGGGTCGGGGGAGCAGTTCTTC. Looking up the rest from reference TRBV9 and TRBJ2-1 gives the full variable domain: DSGVTQTPKHLITATGQRVTLRCSPRSGDLSVYWYQQSLDQGLQFLIQYYNGEERAKGNILERFSAQQFPDLHSELNLSSLELGDSALYFCASSKTSQGSGEQFFGPGTRLTVL.

A few counts support this clone. V gene TRBV28 combines with J gene TRBJ2-1; the match to TRBD2 covers 7 bases. This CDR3 contains 16 residues. The ends lost 4 bases at V and 6 bases at J; junction bases unmatched: 12. The germline V gene encodes CDR1 MDHEN and CDR2 SYDVKM. The CDR3 sequence: CASSSNRLAPSNEQFF. CDR3 coding DNA: TGTGCCAGCAGTTCTAACCGACTAGCCCCTAGCAATGAGCAGTTCTTC.

This clone was recorded only once. The chain is built from TRBV27 and TRBJ1-6; 7 bases agree with TRBD1. The trim removed 0 bases at V and 8 bases at J, leaving 7 bases unmatched. CDR1 MNHEY and CDR2 SMNVEV come from the germline V gene (reference sequence). CDR3 size: 16 residues. The chain's CDR3 is CASSLSARDRYSPLHF. CDR3 in DNA: TGTGCCAGCAGTTTATCAGCCCGGGACAGATATTCACCCCTCCACTTT.

The chain is built from TRBV7-8 and TRBJ2-7; D is ambiguous. This CDR3 is built from 11 residues. Trimming shortened V by 1 base and J by 5 bases, and 3 bases separated the two germline ends. From germline, CDR1 is SGHVS and CDR2 FQNEAQ. The CDR3 loop reads CASSLVHEQYF. In nucleotides, the CDR3 is TGTGCCAGCAGCTTAGTCCACGAGCAGTACTTC.

The chain couples TRBV5-4 to TRBJ2-1, with 8 bases matching TRBD2. CDR1 and CDR2 (germline): SGHNT, YYREEE (reference sequence). This CDR3 has 16 amino acids. J gave up 7 bases and V 4 bases, and 13 bases lay outside the gene matches. The CDR3 protein is CASSPRGGIRRNEQFF. DNA of the CDR3: TGTGCCAGCAGCCCCCGGGGGGGAATCCGGAGAAATGAGCAGTTCTTC.

The chain has TRBV7-2 and TRBJ2-7; D is possibly TRBD2 (6 bases). Trimming removed 2 bases from V and 2 bases from J, with 13 bases in between. The length of the CDR3 is 15 residues. In germline, CDR1 is SGHTA, CDR2 FQGNSA. For the CDR3, the DNA is TGTGCCAGCAGCTTACGTAGCGGCTCCACCTACGAGCAGTACTTC. Protein product: CASSLRSGSTYEQYF. The whole variable domain, remainder taken from reference TRBV7-2 and TRBJ2-7, is GAGVSQSPSNKVTEKGKDVELRCDPISGHTALYWYRQSLGQGLEFLIYFQGNSAPDKSGLPSDRFSAERTGGSVSTLTIQRTQQEDSAVYLCASSLRSGSTYEQYFGPGTRLTVT.

Many counts were recorded for this clone. This chain connects TRBV28 to TRBJ1-5, with D possibly TRBD1 on 5 matching bases. The germline gives CDR1 MDHEN, CDR2 SYDVKM. The CDR3 contains 13 residues. V dropped 8 bases and J dropped 3 bases, with 11 bases sitting between them. The CDR3 region has the DNA TGTGCCAGCTTCGGGGCCTTCAATCAGCCCCAGCATTTT. Its translation: CASFGAFNQPQHF.

Details on this clone: The sample contains more than one DNA sequence encoding this CDR3. The J gene is TRBJ1-1, the V gene TRBV7-9, with D possibly TRBD1 on 5 matching bases. Trimming took off 3 bases at V and 1 base at J, with 6 bases between the two ends. This CDR3 region has 13 residues. Looked up from germline, CDR1 is SEHNR and CDR2 is FQNEAQ (reference sequence). The CDR3 loop is CASSFQGNTEAFF. Here the CDR3 DNA reads TGTGCCAGCAGCTTCCAGGGGAACACTGAAGCTTTCTTT.

The chain uses TRBV15 and TRBJ2-7, with D perhaps matching TRBD1 (5 bases). This CDR3 has 13 residues. CDR1 and CDR2 from the germline V gene are LNHNV and YYDKDF (reference sequence). V lost 0 bases to trimming and J lost 6 bases, with 9 bases between them. The CDR3: CATSREVRAEQYF. The CDR3 nucleotides read TGTGCCACCAGCAGAGAGGTCAGGGCCGAGCAGTACTTC.

This clone was found once. The chain links TRBV7-7 to TRBJ2-1; maybe TRBD2 (6 bases). Germline loops: CDR1 SSHAT, CDR2 FNYEAQ (reference sequence). V was cut by 5 bases and J by 15 bases, with 20 bases left in between. CDR3 size: 13 residues. This chain's CDR3 is CASSPRDSGDRFF. For the CDR3, the DNA is TGTGCCAGCAGCCCAAGGGATAGCGGAGACCGGTTCTTC.

This clone was seen more than once but under ten times. The V call is TRBV28, the J call TRBJ2-3; D unresolved. CDR1 and CDR2 (germline): MDHEN, SYDVKM. V was shortened by 1 base and J by 2 bases, with 4 bases between the two germline ends. CDR3 length equals 13 residues. This CDR3 reads CASSLFFTDTQYF. In DNA, the CDR3 is TGTGCCAGCAGTTTATTTTTCACAGATACGCAGTATTTT.

The chain combines TRBV7-3 with TRBJ2-5; D unresolved. Germline lookup yields CDR1 SGHTA and CDR2 FQGTGA. The CDR3 spans 15 residues. The V end lost 3 bases, the J end lost 4 bases, and 15 bases lay between the germline ends. CDR3 in amino acids: CASSLTGTKGETQYF. The CDR3 nucleotides read TGTGCCAGCAGCTTGACGGGCACGAAAGGAGAGACCCAGTACTTC.

This sequence joins TRBV6-1 and TRBJ1-2; D is unresolved. From germline, CDR1 is MNHNS and CDR2 SASEGT. CDR3 size: 13 residues. Trimming cost V 4 bases and J 4 bases, with 10 bases left between them. This CDR3 reads CASSGGLTYGYTF. The CDR3 DNA follows: TGTGCCAGCAGTGGAGGACTGACCTATGGCTACACCTTC.

This sequence joins TRBV5-4 and TRBJ2-5, with TRBD1 identical over 12 bases. The CDR3 extends over 15 amino acids. Trimming cost V 4 bases and J 5 bases; bases outside gene matches: 6. CDR1 SGHNT and CDR2 YYREEE come from the germline V gene (reference sequence). The CDR3: CASSMGQGARETQYF. Here the CDR3 DNA reads TGTGCCAGCAGCATGGGACAGGGGGCACGGGAGACCCAGTACTTC. Based on the CDR3 plus reference TRBV5-4 and TRBJ2-5, the full variable domain is ETGVTQSPTHLIKTRGQQVTLRCSSQSGHNTVSWYQQALGQGPQFIFQYYREEENGRGNFPPRFSGLQFPNYSSELNVNALELDDSALYLCASSMGQGARETQYFGPGTRLLVL.